These 29 T cell receptor beta chains share one sample of origin, sequenced in a study of blood T cell repertoires in COVID-19. Using immunoSEQ multiplex PCR, the repertoire was profiled, and TCRdb retains in-frame clones only, with some absent. The sample consists of 95,000 to 150,000 clones, about 89% of them appearing once. The sequencing input was peripheral blood. These receptors were collected from a woman in her 70s with acute or convalescent COVID-19.

The V and J genes are TRBV10-3 and TRBJ1-5; no reliable D call. Germline V lookup: CDR1 ENHRY, CDR2 SYGVKD. The CDR3 covers 12 residues. The V end lost 2 bases, the J end lost 5 bases, and 4 bases lay between the germline ends. The CDR3 reads CAISEPYQPQHF. The CDR3 nucleotides are TGTGCCATCAGTGAGCCGTATCAGCCCCAGCATTTT.

The chain is built from TRBV12-3 or TRBV12-4 and TRBJ2-5, with D perhaps TRBD2 (5 bases). CDR3 length equals 12 residues. The germline V and J ends were trimmed by 7 bases and 3 bases, with 9 bases remaining between them. The CDR3 DNA reads TGTGCCAGCACCCGGGGTGAAGAGACCCAGTACTTC. It yields the protein CASTRGEETQYF.

The CDR3 bases are TGTGCCAGCAGTTGGACAGTTAATAATTCACCCCTCCACTTT. It is translated as CASSWTVNNSPLHF. V gene TRBV28 combines with J gene TRBJ1-6; possible D gene TRBD1, 6 bases. The CDR3 runs to 14 residues. Germline assignment: CDR1 MDHEN and CDR2 SYDVKM. V dropped 4 bases and J dropped 5 bases, with 9 bases sitting between them.

The chain couples TRBV4-1 to TRBJ1-4, with D perhaps matching TRBD1 (6 bases). Looked up from germline, CDR1 is MGHRA and CDR2 is YSYEKL. The CDR3 extends over 16 amino acids. V dropped 4 bases and J dropped 6 bases, with 18 bases sitting between them. CDR3 in amino acids: CASSPPTGREDEKLFF. CDR3 coding DNA: TGCGCCAGCAGCCCACCAACAGGGCGGGAGGATGAAAAACTGTTTTTT.

Here the CDR3 reads CASSLGGIGDTQYF. The CDR3 bases are TGTGCCAGCAGCTTAGGCGGGATCGGCGATACGCAGTATTTT. This chain links TRBV7-9 with TRBJ2-3; a possible D gene is TRBD2 (6 bases). The germline V and J ends were trimmed by 1 base and 6 bases, with 11 bases remaining between them. There are 14 residues in the CDR3. The germline gives CDR1 SEHNR, CDR2 FQNEAQ (reference sequence). Full variable domain (missing parts from reference TRBV7-9 and TRBJ2-3): DTGVSQNPRHKITKRGQNVTFRCDPISEHNRLYWYRQTLGQGPEFLTYFQNEAQLEKSRLLSDRFSAERPKGSFSTLEIQRTEQGDSAMYLCASSLGGIGDTQYFGPGTRLTVL.

Details on this clone: Distinct nucleotide sequences in the sample also encode this CDR3. The chain joins TRBV7-9 to TRBJ2-7; 9 bases are shared with TRBD1. Trimming removed 1 base from V and 2 bases from J; junction bases left unmatched: 3. The V gene's germline CDR1 is SEHNR and CDR2 FQNEAQ (reference sequence). This CDR3 spans 15 amino acids. The CDR3 protein is CASSLVTGGPYEQYF. The CDR3 DNA follows: TGTGCCAGCAGCTTAGTCACAGGGGGCCCCTACGAGCAGTACTTC. Together with reference TRBV7-9 and TRBJ2-7, the CDR3 gives the full variable domain: DTGVSQNPRHKITKRGQNVTFRCDPISEHNRLYWYRQTLGQGPEFLTYFQNEAQLEKSRLLSDRFSAERPKGSFSTLEIQRTEQGDSAMYLCASSLVTGGPYEQYFGPGTRLTVT.

V and J are TRBV6-5 and TRBJ1-2; D might be TRBD1 (6 bases). CDR1 and CDR2 (germline): MNHEY, SVGAGI. The ends were cut back, 9 bases at V and 1 base at J, with 18 bases in the middle. The CDR3 spans 15 residues. The CDR3 sequence: CASKTGAGVNYGYTF. Written as DNA, the CDR3 is TGTGCCAGTAAAACTGGTGCAGGGGTTAACTATGGCTACACCTTC.

The chain is built from TRBV30 and TRBJ1-2; D is undetermined. The ends were cut back, 0 bases at V and 5 bases at J, with 13 bases in the middle. Germline values: CDR1 GTSNPN, CDR2 SVGIG (reference sequence). This CDR3 has 14 residues. CDR3 region: CAWSVIEVPYGYTF. DNA of the CDR3: TGTGCCTGGAGTGTGATAGAGGTACCTTATGGCTACACCTTC.

The J gene is TRBJ1-5, the V gene TRBV2, with D perhaps matching TRBD1 (5 bases). V was pared by 4 bases and J by 7 bases, with 8 bases between. Germline V lookup: CDR1 SNHLY, CDR2 FYNNEI. CDR3 length: 12 amino acids. This CDR3 is CASSGHRQPQHF. DNA of the CDR3: TGTGCCAGCAGTGGCCACAGGCAGCCCCAGCATTTT.

The chain combines TRBV10-3 with TRBJ2-5; D not resolved. Trimming removed 6 bases from V and 1 base from J, with 9 bases in between. Germline V gives CDR1 ENHRY, CDR2 SYGVKD. The CDR3 contains 13 residues. CDR3: CAIRGGVQETQYF. CDR3 DNA: TGTGCCATCAGAGGCGGTGTCCAAGAGACCCAGTACTTC.

The chain has TRBV6-5 and TRBJ2-4, with TRBD1 matching 7 bases. The V and J ends lost 6 bases and 6 bases, in that order; junction bases with no gene match: 5. Germline CDR1 MNHEY, CDR2 SVGAGI. There are 13 residues in the CDR3. CDR3 sequence: CASRNRGTNIQYF. In DNA form, the CDR3 reads TGTGCCAGCAGGAACAGGGGAACAAACATTCAGTACTTC.

The chain couples TRBV12-3 or TRBV12-4 to TRBJ1-2, with 7 bases lining up with TRBD1. The CDR3 runs 12 residues. V shed 5 bases and J 7 bases; nucleotides not matched to a gene: 4. In DNA form, the CDR3 reads TGTGCCAGCAGTCCAGACAGGGTTGGCTACACCTTC. Translation: CASSPDRVGYTF.

DNA of the CDR3: TGTGCCAGTCACCCTGGTGGAGGGGTATATAATTCACCCCTCCACTTT. Translating it yields CASHPGGGVYNSPLHF. The chain joins TRBV19 to TRBJ1-6; weak D call: TRBD1 (5 bases). The CDR3 sequence is 16 residues long. With 8 bases removed from V and 4 bases from J, the gap between germline ends came to 18 bases. Germline-derived CDR1 and CDR2 are LNHDA and SQIVND (reference sequence).

The CDR3 sequence is CASSQEGGRAPQETQYF. CDR3 in DNA: TGTGCCAGCAGCCAAGAAGGGGGGAGGGCCCCTCAAGAGACCCAGTACTTC. The V and J genes are TRBV14 and TRBJ2-5; the D gene is possibly TRBD2 (7 bases). The germline V gene encodes CDR1 SGHDN and CDR2 FVKESK. The CDR3 is 17 amino acids. Trimming removed 0 bases at V and 2 bases at J, with 16 bases between.

V usage is TRBV30 and J usage is TRBJ1-4, with 7 bases matching TRBD1. V was clipped by 8 bases and J by 11 bases; unmatched bases: 14. Germline CDR1 is GTSNPN and CDR2 is SVGIG (reference sequence). The CDR3 is 13 residues long. For the CDR3, the DNA is TGTGCCGGTACCCGGGACAGAAGAGAGAAACTGTTTTTT. Encoded protein: CAGTRDRREKLFF. Full variable domain (outside the CDR3, taken from reference TRBV30 and TRBJ1-4): SQTIHQWPATLVQPVGSPLSLECTVEGTSNPNLYWYRQAAGRGLQLLFYSVGIGQISSEVPQNLSASRPQDRQFILSSKKLLLSDSGFYLCAGTRDRREKLFFGSGTQLSVL.

This chain links TRBV6-2 or TRBV6-3 with TRBJ2-1, with a possible D match to TRBD2 (6 bases). The V gene lost 6 bases and the J gene lost 15 bases, with 33 bases spanning the gap. Germline V gene lookup returns CDR1 MNHEY and CDR2 SVGEGT. This CDR3 comprises 17 residues. CDR3 region: CASSPLGDLAPFAMGFF. For the CDR3, the DNA is TGTGCCAGCAGCCCACTAGGGGACTTAGCACCATTCGCCATGGGGTTCTTC.

This clone has a handful of counts. The chain is built from TRBV28 and TRBJ1-5; D perhaps matches TRBD1 (6 bases). The CDR3 contains 14 residues. Deletions cut 4 bases from V and 3 bases from J, with 10 bases between. Germline values: CDR1 MDHEN, CDR2 SYDVKM. The CDR3 spells CASSSGQYNQPQHF. CDR3 DNA: TGTGCCAGCAGTTCAGGACAGTACAATCAGCCCCAGCATTTT.

This clone appeared a single time. J is TRBJ2-2 and V is TRBV9; a possible D gene is TRBD1 (6 bases). From germline, CDR1 is SGDLS and CDR2 YYNGEE. The CDR3 has 15 amino acids. Trimming took off 3 bases at V and 0 bases at J, with 9 bases between the two ends. The CDR3 here is CASSGQVSNTGELFF. CDR3 DNA sequence: TGTGCCAGCAGCGGACAGGTATCGAACACCGGGGAGCTGTTTTTT.

The chain has TRBV24-1 and TRBJ2-1; D gene ambiguous. V was shortened by 1 base and J by 9 bases, with 3 bases between the two germline ends. Germline V lookup: CDR1 KGHDR, CDR2 SFDVKD. This CDR3 is built from 11 residues. The CDR3 loop is CATSDLAEQFF. CDR3 nucleotide sequence: TGTGCCACCAGTGATTTAGCTGAGCAGTTCTTC.

The rearrangement joins TRBV28 to TRBJ2-2; TRBD1 is a possible D gene (5 bases). Germline CDR1 reads MDHEN; CDR2 reads SYDVKM. CDR3 length equals 16 residues. Trimming pared 5 bases from V and 0 bases from J, leaving 13 bases between. The CDR3, as DNA: TGTGCCAGCAGTCTAAGGGGTATCCCGAACACCGGGGAGCTGTTTTTT. As protein: CASSLRGIPNTGELFF.

The chain combines TRBV6-5 with TRBJ2-1; 7 positions agree with TRBD1. The CDR3 is 15 residues long. With V trimmed by 4 bases and J by 0 bases, 3 bases remained unmatched. Germline CDR1 reads MNHEY; CDR2 reads SVGAGI. The CDR3 here is CASSWQGDSYNEQFF. The CDR3 nucleotides are TGTGCCAGCAGTTGGCAGGGGGACTCCTACAATGAGCAGTTCTTC.

The CDR3: CASSLALGGLYNEQFF. As DNA, the CDR3 is TGTGCCAGCAGCTTGGCCCTCGGGGGACTTTACAATGAGCAGTTCTTC. The chain couples TRBV5-6 to TRBJ2-1, with a possible D match to TRBD2 (6 bases). CDR1 and CDR2 from the germline V gene are SGHDT and YYEEEE. V was cut by 0 bases and J by 4 bases, with 14 bases left in between. This CDR3 is built from 16 residues.

The chain uses TRBV27 and TRBJ2-1, with 8 bases fitting TRBD2. This CDR3 contains 17 residues. Germline V gene data show CDR1 as MNHEY and CDR2 as SMNVEV (reference sequence). Trimming cost V 3 bases and J 5 bases; bases outside gene matches: 12. CDR3: CASSFGTGSGGHNEQFF. CDR3 coding DNA: TGTGCCAGCAGTTTTGGGACGGGGAGCGGGGGTCACAATGAGCAGTTCTTC.

The chain links TRBV5-8 to TRBJ1-2; perhaps TRBD1 as D (6 bases). Germline CDR1 and CDR2: SGHTS and YDEGEE. The V gene lost 2 bases and the J gene lost 3 bases, with 8 bases spanning the gap. The CDR3 extends over 13 amino acids. In DNA form, the CDR3 reads TGTGCCAGCAGCTTTACAGGGCACTATGGCTACACCTTC. This codes for CASSFTGHYGYTF.

The genes are TRBV13 and TRBJ2-7; 8 positions agree with TRBD1. The CDR3 is made up of 17 amino acids. V trimming: 1 base; J trimming: 3 bases; junction bases outside the gene matches: 11. The germline gives CDR1 PRHDT, CDR2 FYEKMQ (reference sequence). CDR3 nucleotide sequence: TGTGCCAGCAGCTTAGTGGGAGGACAGGGTGGGCACTACGAGCAGTACTTC. This encodes CASSLVGGQGGHYEQYF. Full variable domain (rest looked up from reference TRBV13 and TRBJ2-7): AAGVIQSPRHLIKEKRETATLKCYPIPRHDTVYWYQQGPGQDPQFLISFYEKMQSDKGSIPDRFSAQQFSDYHSELNMSSLELGDSALYFCASSLVGGQGGHYEQYFGPGTRLTVT.

The rearrangement links TRBV6-5 to TRBJ1-5; 10 bases are a match to TRBD1. The CDR3 is made up of 14 amino acids. Trimming removed 10 bases from V and 6 bases from J; junction bases left unmatched: 9. Germline CDR1 is MNHEY and CDR2 is SVGAGI. The CDR3 is CATRGTGESQPQHF. CDR3 sequence (DNA): TGTGCCACTCGGGGGACAGGGGAGAGTCAGCCCCAGCATTTT.

The chain couples TRBV5-1 to TRBJ1-1, with TRBD1 matching 12 bases. The V and J ends lost 1 base and 2 bases, in that order; junction bases with no gene match: 3. Germline CDR1 is SGHRS and CDR2 is YFSETQ. The CDR3 has 16 residues. The CDR3 DNA reads as TGCGCCAGCAGCTTGCAGGGACAGGGGGCCAACACTGAAGCTTTCTTT. Translation: CASSLQGQGANTEAFF. The variable domain in full, with the rest retrieved from reference TRBV5-1 and TRBJ1-1, is KAGVTQTPRYLIKTRGQQVTLSCSPISGHRSVSWYQQTPGQGLQFLFEYFSETQRNKGNFPGRFSGRQFSNSRSEMNVSTLELGDSALYLCASSLQGQGANTEAFFGQGTRLTVV.

This chain links TRBV18 with TRBJ1-4, with unresolved D. Germline V gives CDR1 KGHSH, CDR2 LQKENI. Trimming shortened V by 2 bases and J by 7 bases, and 14 bases separated the two germline ends. The CDR3 has 15 amino acids. This CDR3 is CASSPAEGRGEKLFF. DNA of the CDR3: TGTGCCAGCTCACCAGCGGAGGGTCGAGGTGAAAAACTGTTTTTT.

The CDR3 DNA reads TGTGCCAGCAGTGAGCCAGGGGTCCACGGGGAGCTGTTTTTT. Amino acid sequence: CASSEPGVHGELFF. The chain employs TRBV2 and TRBJ2-2, with D possibly matching TRBD1 (6 bases). Germline-derived CDR1 and CDR2 are SNHLY and FYNNEI. CDR3 length equals 14 residues. V was cut by 3 bases and J by 7 bases, with 12 bases left in between.